The clone carrying this T cell receptor beta chain was seen a handful of times. The junction shows a germline mismatch at one end, possibly a read error. The data derive from a study of blood T cell repertoires in COVID-19. Authors' data handling: Estimation of nucleated cell counts was performed using reference gene primer amplification. TCRdb's table, derived via immunoSEQ multiplex PCR, lists solely in-frame clones and lacks some. D and trimming come from the DNA, and the V and J calls and clone size come from that table. The sample carries around 150,000 clones, around 86% recorded once. The germline gives CDR1 MNHEY, CDR2 SVGEGT. There are 17 residues in the CDR3.

The specimen was peripheral blood. The source is a man aged 70-80 years with acute or convalescent COVID-19. V and J are TRBV6-2 or TRBV6-3 and TRBJ2-2; 13 bases map to TRBD2. The CDR3 region is CASSRTSGGTKTGELFF. The CDR3 DNA reads TGTGCCAGCAGTCGGACTAGCGGGGGAACGAAAACCGGGGAGCTGTTTTTT.